This section outlines one TCR beta chain sequence together with its context. This sample is part of a study of blood T cell repertoires in COVID-19. About the study: Sample material is recorded as cDNA or gDNA derived from T cells, B-cell-depleted T cells, or PBMCs.

Method: immunoSEQ multiplex PCR; TCRdb's copy keeps in-frame clones and lacks some. Altogether roughly 200,000 clones are present, about 88% being singletons, with the ten largest covering over 15%. The clonotype was recovered from a man over 45 with COVID-19, enrolled during active disease. Sequenced material: peripheral blood.

The DNA of the CDR3 is TGTGCCACCAGCAGAGTACGACTCCGCGAGCAGTACTTC. Translated: CATSRVRLREQYF. The J gene is TRBJ2-7, the V gene TRBV15; no clear D gene. Trimming cost V 1 base and J 6 bases, with 10 bases left between them. The CDR3 consists of 13 residues. CDR1 and CDR2 from the germline V gene are LNHNV and YYDKDF (reference sequence).